The subject of this entry is one T cell receptor beta chain. The data were taken from a study of early T cells in non-severe SARS-CoV-2 infection. Study summary: Sequencing targeted bulk RNA from unsorted whole blood, leaving chains unpaired.

TCRdb called the 5' RACE reads again in MiXCR, with one record for every CDR3 protein. The sample comprises 40,000 to 55,000 distinct CDR3 sequences, 9% to 15% of which are singletons, and about a sixth rests with the top ten. Sequencing was performed on whole blood. This clonotype originated in an adult who was a healthcare worker with PCR-confirmed SARS-CoV-2 infection or an uninfected control (not recorded which).

CDR3 residues: CASSEFLTSGRREQFF. Here the CDR3 DNA reads TGCGCCAGCAGTGAGTTTTTAACTAGCGGGAGACGCGAGCAGTTCTTC. The V gene is TRBV10-1, the J gene TRBJ2-1; TRBD2 matches at 11 bases. This CDR3 region has 16 residues. Germline values: CDR1 WNHNN, CDR2 SYGVQD (reference sequence). After removal of 1 base from V and 10 bases from J, the junction contained 9 bases not matched to a gene.